The 27 T cell receptor beta chains presented below share a single source sample, sequenced in a study of T cells in localized non-small cell lung cancer. Only in-frame clones appear in the TCRdb table, and some are missing; sequencing was by immunoSEQ multiplex PCR. The sample holds about 70,000 clones, about 90% seen once. The sequencing used peripheral blood, collected before any cancer treatment. The receptors were sampled from a male donor aged 60 or older with stage III squamous cell lung carcinoma.

The chain carries TRBV27 and TRBJ2-1, with 12 bases that match TRBD2. The germline CDR1 and CDR2 sequences are MNHEY and SMNVEV (reference sequence). The CDR3 sequence is 16 residues long. With V trimmed by 4 bases and J by 6 bases, 7 bases remained unmatched. In DNA form, the CDR3 reads TGTGCCAGCAGTTCGCTAGCGGGGGGGCTGGGCAATGAGCAGTTCTTC. The encoded protein is CASSSLAGGLGNEQFF.

The rearrangement links TRBV28 to TRBJ2-7; D call uncertain. V gave up 4 bases and J gave up 1 base, with 11 bases separating them. Per germline, CDR1 MDHEN and CDR2 SYDVKM. The CDR3 is 14 residues long. CDR3 region: CASSSGRRSYEQYV. The CDR3 bases are TGTGCCAGCAGTTCCGGACGGCGATCCTACGAGCAGTACGTC.

This clone was recorded a few times. V and J are TRBV5-1 and TRBJ1-3; D not certain. This CDR3 spans 14 amino acids. The ends were cut back, 0 bases at V and 0 bases at J, with 4 bases in the middle. Germline loops: CDR1 SGHRS, CDR2 YFSETQ. This CDR3 reads CASSLASSGNTIYF. In DNA, the CDR3 is TGCGCCAGCAGCTTGGCCAGCTCTGGAAACACCATATATTTT.

This clone came up a few times. The gene calls are TRBV6-1 and TRBJ2-5; D remains ambiguous. CDR3 length: 14 amino acids. CDR1 is MNHNS, CDR2 SASEGT, per germline. The V end lost 6 bases, the J end lost 1 base, and 12 bases lay between the germline ends. In DNA, the CDR3 is TGTGCCAGCAGCGTTGGACCGACCCAAGAGACCCAGTACTTC. Its translation is CASSVGPTQETQYF.

V and J are TRBV5-8 and TRBJ1-2; D uncertain. The germline V gene encodes CDR1 SGHTS and CDR2 YDEGEE. V was cut by 4 bases and J by 3 bases, with 19 bases left in between. The CDR3 runs 16 residues. In DNA, the CDR3 is TGTGCCAGCAGCACCCCGGCAGGTCGGATCTACTATGGCTACACCTTC. It yields the protein CASSTPAGRIYYGYTF.

CDR3 in DNA: TGTGCCAGCAGCCCAATCGGGACAGGGGTCTCTGGCTACACCTTC. This encodes CASSPIGTGVSGYTF. The gene calls are TRBV7-2 and TRBJ1-2; TRBD1 matches at 10 bases. V was pared by 5 bases and J by 7 bases, with 10 bases of the junction left unmatched. CDR3 length: 15 amino acids. Germline V gives CDR1 SGHTA, CDR2 FQGNSA. The whole variable domain, remainder taken from reference TRBV7-2 and TRBJ1-2, is GAGVSQSPSNKVTEKGKDVELRCDPISGHTALYWYRQSLGQGLEFLIYFQGNSAPDKSGLPSDRFSAERTGGSVSTLTIQRTQQEDSAVYLCASSPIGTGVSGYTFGSGTRLTVV.

The chain couples TRBV2 to TRBJ1-3; D not certain. The CDR3 runs to 13 residues. Germline V gene data show CDR1 as SNHLY and CDR2 as FYNNEI. Trimming cost V 5 bases and J 2 bases, with 7 bases left between them. CDR3 loop: CASSHNAGNTIYF. CDR3 DNA: TGTGCCAGCAGTCACAACGCTGGAAACACCATATATTTT.

This chain joins TRBV5-6 and TRBJ1-3; 7 nucleotides line up with TRBD1. The CDR3 runs 16 residues. The germline V gene encodes CDR1 SGHDT and CDR2 YYEEEE. V was pared by 4 bases and J by 4 bases, with 11 bases of the junction left unmatched. CDR3 in amino acids: CASSNYRDRRGNTIYF. CDR3 in DNA: TGTGCCAGCAGCAACTACCGGGACAGAAGAGGAAACACCATATATTTT.

The chain is built from TRBV7-2 and TRBJ1-3, with no clear D. This CDR3 comprises 13 residues. The V gene's germline CDR1 is SGHTA and CDR2 FQGNSA. Trimming pared 1 base from V and 6 bases from J, leaving 7 bases between. The CDR3 nucleotides are TGTGCCAGCAGCTTAGGGATAGAAAACACCATATATTTT. Amino acids: CASSLGIENTIYF.

This rearrangement joins TRBV5-6 to TRBJ2-5, with 10 bases that match TRBD2. V was pared by 4 bases and J by 0 bases, with 6 bases of the junction left unmatched. Per germline, CDR1 SGHDT and CDR2 YYEEEE. The CDR3 length is 16 residues. CDR3 sequence (DNA): TGTGCCAGCAGCGAGTATAGCGGGGGGTACCAAGAGACCCAGTACTTC. Its protein product is CASSEYSGGYQETQYF.

This rearrangement joins TRBV9 to TRBJ1-1; tentative D call: TRBD1 (5 bases). Germline V gene sequence: CDR1 SGDLS, CDR2 YYNGEE. There are 15 residues in the CDR3. V lost 3 bases, J lost 7 bases, and 19 bases lay in between. CDR3 DNA sequence: TGTGCCAGCAGCGACCTGCGGGGGAGAGGGGTTGAAGCTTTCTTT. Its protein product is CASSDLRGRGVEAFF.

The chain carries TRBV6-1 and TRBJ2-7; 11 bases fit TRBD2. V lost 6 bases and J lost 2; bases outside the gene matches: 6. The CDR3 runs to 15 residues. Per germline, CDR1 MNHNS and CDR2 SASEGT. The CDR3: CASSELAGVTYEQYV. The CDR3 DNA follows: TGTGCCAGCAGCGAACTAGCGGGGGTAACCTACGAGCAGTACGTC.

The sample holds one count of this clone. The rearrangement uses TRBV6-5 and TRBJ2-1, with 7 bases lining up with TRBD1. Germline V gene lookup returns CDR1 MNHEY and CDR2 SVGAGI. The junction had 8 bases not matched to a gene; V was cut back by 1 base and J by 8 bases. The CDR3 length is 15 residues. DNA for the CDR3: TGTGCCAGCAGTTACTGGGACAGCCCTTCGGATGAGCAGTTCTTC. Translation gives CASSYWDSPSDEQFF.

The chain uses TRBV5-6 and TRBJ1-5, with a weak D call TRBD1 (6 bases). V lost 4 bases to trimming and J lost 4 bases, with 9 bases between them. CDR1 is SGHDT, CDR2 YYEEEE, per germline. The CDR3 is made up of 13 amino acids. The CDR3 is CASSRTANQPQHF. CDR3 sequence (DNA): TGTGCCAGCAGCCGGACAGCTAATCAGCCCCAGCATTTT.

The genes are TRBV28 and TRBJ1-6; 7 bases align to TRBD1. Germline CDR1 is MDHEN and CDR2 is SYDVKM. The J segment lost 0 bases and the V segment lost 10 bases, leaving 3 bases of the junction unmatched. The CDR3 length is 14 residues. The CDR3 DNA sequence: TGTGCCACTTACAGGGGCTCCTATAATTCACCCCTCCACTTT. Translating gives CATYRGSYNSPLHF. Using reference TRBV28 and TRBJ1-6 for the parts outside the CDR3, the full variable domain is DVKVTQSSRYLVKRTGEKVFLECVQDMDHENMFWYRQDPGLGLRLIYFSYDVKMKEKGDIPEGYSVSREKKERFSLILESASTNQTSMYLCATYRGSYNSPLHFGNGTRLTVT.

The V gene is TRBV5-1, the J gene TRBJ2-5; no definite D call. Between the trimmed V and J ends, which lost 0 bases and 5 bases, there was a span of 5 bases. The CDR3 consists of 12 residues. Germline V gene lookup returns CDR1 SGHRS and CDR2 YFSETQ. DNA for the CDR3: TGCGCCAGCAGCTTGGCCCGGGAGACCCAGTACTTC. Translating it yields CASSLARETQYF.

V gene TRBV5-6 combines with J gene TRBJ1-6; no firm D call. The CDR3 spans 13 residues. V lost 0 bases, J lost 9 bases, and 7 bases lay in between. Germline V CDR1 and CDR2: SGHDT, YYEEEE. The CDR3: CASSLAAASPLHF. The CDR3 region has the DNA TGTGCCAGCAGCTTGGCTGCAGCTTCACCCCTCCACTTT.

The CDR3: CASSRGAGSTGELFF. The DNA of the CDR3 is TGCGCCAGCAGCCGGGGGGCAGGATCCACCGGGGAGCTGTTTTTT. The rearrangement uses TRBV4-1 and TRBJ2-2; D assignment may be TRBD1 or TRBD2 (6 bases each). The CDR3 is 15 amino acids. The ends were cut back, 4 bases at V and 4 bases at J, with 13 bases in the middle. Germline values: CDR1 MGHRA, CDR2 YSYEKL.

The V and J genes are TRBV4-1 and TRBJ2-3; D unclear. CDR3 size: 14 residues. In germline, CDR1 is MGHRA, CDR2 YSYEKL. The ends were cut back, 0 bases at V and 1 base at J, with 5 bases in the middle. Here the CDR3 reads CASSQERGTDTQYF. Written as DNA, the CDR3 is TGCGCCAGCAGCCAAGAGCGAGGCACAGATACGCAGTATTTT.

The chain has TRBV7-2 and TRBJ2-1, with 7 bases identical to TRBD1. Germline V gene data show CDR1 as SGHTA and CDR2 as FQGNSA. The ends lost 4 bases at V and 6 bases at J; junction bases unmatched: 6. The CDR3 sequence is 14 residues long. This CDR3 is CASSSGDSRNEQFF. The CDR3 DNA follows: TGTGCCAGCAGCTCCGGGGACAGCCGCAATGAGCAGTTCTTC. The full variable domain, completed using reference TRBV7-2 and TRBJ2-1, is GAGVSQSPSNKVTEKGKDVELRCDPISGHTALYWYRQSLGQGLEFLIYFQGNSAPDKSGLPSDRFSAERTGGSVSTLTIQRTQQEDSAVYLCASSSGDSRNEQFFGPGTRLTVL.

Worth noting for this clone: One junction end disagrees with the germline gene, perhaps due to a read error. The CDR3 sequence is CASSTTPKETQYF. CDR3 nucleotides: TGTGCTAGCAGCACTACACCAAAAGAGACCCAGTACTTC. The chain employs TRBV7-7 and TRBJ2-5; D gene unclear. The germline V gene encodes CDR1 SSHAT and CDR2 FNYEAQ (reference sequence). CDR3 length: 13 amino acids.

The chain links TRBV9 to TRBJ2-1; the match to TRBD2 covers 9 bases. The CDR3 is made up of 18 amino acids. In germline, CDR1 is SGDLS, CDR2 YYNGEE. J was trimmed by 6 bases and V by 0 bases; bases with no gene match: 13. The CDR3 spells CASSVGKRGAKERNEQFF. Written as DNA, the CDR3 is TGTGCCAGCAGCGTAGGGAAGCGGGGGGCAAAAGAACGCAATGAGCAGTTCTTC.

The chain links TRBV7-9 to TRBJ1-3; no firm D call. Germline V gene sequence: CDR1 SEHNR, CDR2 FQNEAQ (reference sequence). V dropped 2 bases and J dropped 2 bases, with 13 bases sitting between them. The CDR3 has 16 residues. The DNA for the CDR3 is TGTGCCAGCAGCTTAAGATCTGGGGTTGCTGGAAACACCATATATTTT. This encodes CASSLRSGVAGNTIYF.

The chain recombines TRBV1 with TRBJ2-1. TRBV1 is termed a pseudogene. The CDR3 consists of 17 residues. The CDR3 here is CTSSQESGGLPYNEQFF. The CDR3 coding sequence is TGCACCAGCAGCCAAGAGAGTGGGGGGCTCCCCTACAATGAGCAGTTCTTC.

This chain uses TRBV7-2 with TRBJ1-2; 11 positions match TRBD1. The junction had 5 bases not matched to a gene; V was cut back by 4 bases and J by 4 bases. Germline CDR1 and CDR2: SGHTA and FQGNSA. The CDR3 runs to 15 residues. The CDR3 protein is CASSSRTGGVYGYTF. CDR3 DNA sequence: TGTGCCAGCAGCTCCCGGACAGGGGGCGTCTATGGCTACACCTTC. Looking up the rest from reference TRBV7-2 and TRBJ1-2 gives the full variable domain: GAGVSQSPSNKVTEKGKDVELRCDPISGHTALYWYRQSLGQGLEFLIYFQGNSAPDKSGLPSDRFSAERTGGSVSTLTIQRTQQEDSAVYLCASSSRTGGVYGYTFGSGTRLTVV.

This chain links TRBV11-2 with TRBJ2-3, with a possible D match to TRBD2 (6 bases). Per germline, CDR1 SGHAT and CDR2 FQNNGV. The CDR3 has 15 residues. V dropped 5 bases and J dropped 4 bases, with 16 bases sitting between them. The CDR3 protein is CASSPWDSRPDTQYF. CDR3 nucleotide sequence: TGTGCCAGCAGCCCCTGGGACTCTCGGCCAGATACGCAGTATTTT.

This sequence joins TRBV6-5 and TRBJ2-3, with D unclear. Per germline, CDR1 MNHEY and CDR2 SVGAGI. Deletions cut 6 bases from V and 1 base from J, with 8 bases between. This CDR3 region has 13 residues. DNA for the CDR3: TGTGCCAGCAGCGACGGCGGCACAGATACGCAGTATTTT. It encodes CASSDGGTDTQYF.